This TCR beta chain was profiled in a study of human T cells and chemical hapten exposure. Overall study: Small pooled library volume differences chiefly drove per-sample TCR yield variation. Broader study findings: Those TCRs sitting above 1 in 1000 frequency stayed the same with DPC sensitization.

For this clonotype: Its antigen remains unknown.

Unfractionated whole blood yielded the extracted total RNA. V was clipped by 5 bases and J by 1 base; unmatched bases: 8. The CDR3 spans 16 residues. The library gave individual cDNA molecules unique molecular identifiers. Original data processing: A per-sample median of roughly 96,000 TCRs was observed, with a range of about 20,000 to 700,000. TCRdb analysed the 5' RACE reads with MiXCR anew, one entry per CDR3 protein. The V and J calls follow TCRdb's processing rather than the paper's. The repertoire includes over 95,000 distinct CDR3 sequences, approximately 20% of them detected once, and approximately 2.8% sits in the top ten.

This chain connects TRBV12-3 or TRBV12-4 to TRBJ2-1; 7 bases fit TRBD2. The clonotype comes from a human donor in good health. The CDR3 reads CASSEFAGASYNEQFF. The CDR3 DNA reads as TGTGCCAGCAGTGAATTCGCGGGAGCGTCCTACAATGAGCAGTTCTTC.